This entry describes one T cell receptor beta chain. There are a few counts of this clonotype. The antigen it binds to is not known. At one end, the junction sequence differs from germline, possibly due to a read error. This sample is part of a study of T-cell memory formation after mild COVID-19 (TCRdb year 2021). Describing the broader study: Most TCR sequence clusters were specific to one of the two donors. In two donors, T-cell clones that expanded and contracted after mild COVID-19 were tracked by sequencing TCRalpha and TCRbeta repertoires over time. The cohort comprised two young, previously healthy adult volunteers, one female and one male.

Ficoll-Paque density gradient centrifugation was the method used to isolate PBMCs. What the research found in general, with its limitations: Some responding clones were detected in pre-infection memory, suggesting pre-existing cross-reactive memory T cells joined the SARS-CoV-2 response. Contracting CD4+ clones were found mainly in CM and EM memory subsets, while CD8+ clones were enriched in EMRA. The second-wave clones that peaked on day 37 were not confirmed to be SARS-CoV-2 specific. From day 15 to 85, contracting clones showed balanced CD4/CD8 phenotypes, whereas a second wave of clones that expanded from day 15 to 37 leaned towards CD4+. Only a couple of mild cases were covered by the study, and larger cohorts that include severe cases with pre-infection samples were considered necessary.

According to the germline V gene, CDR1 reads SGHRS and CDR2 reads YFSETQ. Spanning cysteine to phenylalanine, the CDR3 consists of 11 amino acids. Only the CDR3 DNA stays, 33 bases, in frame from base 1. The run used an Illumina NovaSeq 6000. cDNA libraries for TCRalpha and TCRbeta were prepared by 5'RACE using constant-segment primers, with sample barcodes and unique molecular identifiers added. RNA was extracted from every sample with Trizol reagent. The libraries were amplified in two PCR steps, and the second step added a second sample barcode and Illumina TruSeq adapters. Libraries were sequenced on an Illumina NovaSeq with 2 x 150 bp paired-end reads. The source study handled its data this way. Demultiplexing of reads and collapsing into UMI-guided consensus sequences were performed with migec v1.2.7. Using mixcr v2.1.11, UMI consensuses were aligned to TRA and TRB V and J templates and then assembled into clonotypes. Expanded or contracted clonotypes were those called significant by both edgeR and NoisET, with noise models trained on biological replicates. For edgeR calls, the thresholds were a false discovery rate-adjusted p below 0.01 and a log2 fold-change of 1. As an exploratory analysis of dynamics, PCA with hierarchical clustering was applied to max-normalized trajectories of the 1000 most abundant clonotypes. Separately sequenced CD4+ and CD8+ repertoires were used to assign the CD4 or CD8 phenotype of responding clones. Through fastp at Q25 and MiXCR, TCRdb rebuilt clones from the public reads, retaining in-frame beta chains. Records with the same CDR3 protein are collapsed into one entry carrying the most frequent genes and DNA. The V and J calls and clone size are TCRdb's, not the authors'. Recorded for this sample are roughly 180,000 distinct CDR3 sequences; roughly 20% of them occurred a single time. The top ten clones comprise roughly 4% of the sample.

The rearrangement combines TRBV5-1 with TRBJ2-5; a confident D gene designation cannot be given. Sample: PBMCs or a T cell subset sorted from them (not recorded which). The TCR sequence derives from a man younger than 35 who had mild COVID-19 (a few samples of this study predate the infection). The sample titles of this study are shuffled in the database, so cell type and time point are left out; the donor was told from shared clones. The nucleotide sequence is given as TGCGCCTGCAGAGCCCAAGAGACCCAGTACTTC. This sequence encodes CACRAQETQYF.